These 27 T cell receptor beta chains came from one sample sequenced in a study of blood T cell repertoires in COVID-19. TCRdb's table, derived via immunoSEQ multiplex PCR, lists solely in-frame clones and lacks some. The repertoire consists of 150,000 to 200,000 clones, with just under 90% occurring once and the leading ten covering around 13%. Input material: peripheral blood. The receptors stem from a woman aged 70 to 79 with COVID-19, enrolled during active disease.

This clone has only a few counts. The chain couples TRBV24-1 to TRBJ2-1, with 9 bases that match TRBD2. Germline lookup yields CDR1 KGHDR and CDR2 SFDVKD. The CDR3 has 14 residues. J was trimmed by 9 bases and V by 3 bases; bases with no gene match: 5. The chain's CDR3 is CATSDSSGRLEQFF. In nucleotides, the CDR3 is TGTGCCACCAGTGATAGTAGCGGGAGACTTGAGCAGTTCTTC.

This clone was seen once. This chain links TRBV18 with TRBJ2-4, with D possibly matching TRBD2 (5 bases). V dropped 3 bases and J dropped 0 bases, with 12 bases sitting between them. Germline values: CDR1 KGHSH, CDR2 LQKENI. The CDR3 sequence is 16 residues long. The CDR3 spells CASSPIDGLAKNIQYF. CDR3 sequence (DNA): TGTGCCAGCTCACCGATCGACGGACTAGCCAAAAACATTCAGTACTTC.

V usage is TRBV4-1 and J usage is TRBJ2-3; TRBD2 matches 7 bases. The J segment lost 3 bases and the V segment lost 0 bases, leaving 15 bases of the junction unmatched. This CDR3 is 19 amino acids long. Per the germline V gene, CDR1 is MGHRA and CDR2 is YSYEKL. In nucleotides, the CDR3 is TGCGCCAGCAGCCAAGATCTAGTTGCGGCTAGCGGAACAACAGATACGCAGTATTTT. Translating gives CASSQDLVAASGTTDTQYF.

The V gene is TRBV5-1, the J gene TRBJ2-7, with 10 nucleotides matching TRBD2. The CDR3 totals 15 residues. Germline V gene data show CDR1 as SGHRS and CDR2 as YFSETQ. V was clipped by 2 bases and J by 3 bases; unmatched bases: 5. DNA for the CDR3: TGCGCCAGCAGCTTATTAGCGGGAGGTAACTACGAGCAGTACTTC. It is translated as CASSLLAGGNYEQYF.

In DNA form, the CDR3 reads TGTGCCTGGAAGGACAGTACCAATAGGGTCCACGAGCAGTACTTC. Its protein product is CAWKDSTNRVHEQYF. V and J are TRBV30 and TRBJ2-7; maybe TRBD1 (6 bases). The germline gives CDR1 GTSNPN, CDR2 SVGIG (reference sequence). V shed 4 bases and J shed 5 bases, with 21 bases lying between them. The CDR3 runs to 15 residues.

The gene calls are TRBV5-4 and TRBJ1-2; 11 bases fit TRBD1. The germline V gene encodes CDR1 SGHNT and CDR2 YYREEE (reference sequence). This CDR3 is 16 amino acids long. The V segment lost 0 bases and the J segment 7 bases; nucleotides outside the gene matches: 8. CDR3 amino acids: CASSLDLGQGEGGYTF. The CDR3 DNA follows: TGTGCCAGCAGCTTGGATCTGGGACAGGGGGAGGGTGGCTACACCTTC.

The J gene is TRBJ1-3, the V gene TRBV19; D perhaps matches TRBD1 (6 bases). The V end was cut by 5 bases, the J end by 5 bases, with 10 bases between. The CDR3 runs to 13 residues. CDR1 and CDR2 from the germline V gene are LNHDA and SQIVND (reference sequence). Here the CDR3 DNA reads TGTGCCAGTAGTCAGGGGTATCGAAACACCATATATTTT. It is translated as CASSQGYRNTIYF.

The chain employs TRBV28 and TRBJ2-7; D gene uncertain. Germline V gene lookup returns CDR1 MDHEN and CDR2 SYDVKM. This CDR3 is 14 amino acids long. Trimming took off 2 bases at V and 1 base at J, with 9 bases between the two ends. CDR3 bases: TGTGCCAGCAGTTTACAACAGAGTTCCTACGAGCAGTACTTC. Amino acid sequence: CASSLQQSSYEQYF.

The chain links TRBV27 to TRBJ2-3; TRBD1 matches at 11 bases. Germline CDR1 reads MNHEY; CDR2 reads SMNVEV (reference sequence). The CDR3 runs 15 residues. The J segment lost 5 bases and the V segment lost 8 bases, leaving 9 bases of the junction unmatched. CDR3 sequence (DNA): TGTGCCAGCGCCCTGGGACAGGGGGTTGGAGATACGCAGTATTTT. Translation gives CASALGQGVGDTQYF.

The CDR3 loop is CASSLEGLLSNTGELFF. The CDR3 coding sequence is TGTGCCAGCAGCCTTGAAGGACTACTGTCGAACACCGGGGAGCTGTTTTTT. The chain recombines TRBV28 with TRBJ2-2; D possibly corresponds to TRBD2 (6 bases). CDR1 is MDHEN and CDR2 is SYDVKM in the germline V gene. CDR3 length: 17 residues. Trimming cost V 6 bases and J 0 bases, with 17 bases left between them.

The chain combines TRBV11-2 with TRBJ2-4; TRBD2 aligns across 7 bases. This CDR3 is built from 18 residues. V lost 5 bases, J lost 1 base, and 14 bases stayed unmatched. CDR1 and CDR2 (germline): SGHAT, FQNNGV. The DNA of the CDR3 is TGTGCCAGCAGCCTCAGCTTACGGGCGGGGGACGCCAAAAACATTCAGTACTTC. Amino acids: CASSLSLRAGDAKNIQYF.

Here the CDR3 reads CASSLFFARRPSSYNEQFF. In DNA, the CDR3 is TGTGCCAGCAGTTTATTCTTCGCGCGGAGACCGAGCTCCTACAATGAGCAGTTCTTC. V gene TRBV28 combines with J gene TRBJ2-1; no clear D gene. V lost 1 base and J 0 bases, leaving 19 bases between the germline ends. Germline loops: CDR1 MDHEN, CDR2 SYDVKM. There are 19 residues in the CDR3.

This clone was counted a single time. This chain uses TRBV18 with TRBJ1-2, with D unclear. With 2 bases removed from V and 2 bases from J, the gap between germline ends came to 9 bases. This CDR3 spans 14 amino acids. Germline V lookup: CDR1 KGHSH, CDR2 LQKENI. The CDR3 DNA sequence: TGTGCCAGCTCACCATACACAGAGAACTATGGCTACACCTTC. It is translated as CASSPYTENYGYTF.

V usage is TRBV28 and J usage is TRBJ2-7; D possibly corresponds to TRBD2 (5 bases). V gave up 4 bases and J gave up 5 bases, with 12 bases separating them. Germline CDR1 and CDR2: MDHEN and SYDVKM. This CDR3 spans 13 amino acids. CDR3 sequence (DNA): TGTGCCAGCAGTTCCGCCGACGGGAACGAGCAGTACTTC. It translates to CASSSADGNEQYF.

The V and J genes are TRBV6-5 and TRBJ1-5; 11 bases line up with TRBD1. V shed 10 bases and J 4 bases; nucleotides not matched to a gene: 9. This CDR3 has 15 residues. The germline CDR1 and CDR2 sequences are MNHEY and SVGAGI. CDR3 residues: CATTPGTGGNQPQHF. The DNA of the CDR3 is TGTGCCACTACTCCCGGGACAGGGGGAAATCAGCCCCAGCATTTT.

The rearrangement uses TRBV21-1 and TRBJ2-3; TRBD2, as called in the table, went unchecked against the DNA. TRBV21-1 has pseudogene status. This CDR3 has 15 amino acids. CDR3 protein: CASSKALAGGATQYF. The DNA for the CDR3 is TGTGCCAGCAGCAAAGCCCTAGCGGGAGGAGCTACGCAGTATTTT.

The V call is TRBV3-1 (or the pseudogene TRBV3-2), the J call TRBJ1-1; 9 bases map to TRBD1. Germline loops: CDR1 LGHDT, CDR2 YNNKEL (reference sequence). After removal of 7 bases from V and 7 bases from J, the junction contained 4 bases not matched to a gene. The CDR3 sequence is 12 residues long. This chain's CDR3 is CASKGTGSEAFF. CDR3 bases: TGTGCCAGCAAGGGGACAGGGAGTGAAGCTTTCTTT.

The chain combines TRBV28 with TRBJ2-5, with 10 bases lining up with TRBD1. The length of the CDR3 is 16 residues. Germline V gives CDR1 MDHEN, CDR2 SYDVKM. V was clipped by 6 bases and J by 4 bases; unmatched bases: 11. Written as DNA, the CDR3 is TGTGCCAGCAGCCGGGACAGGGGCGGTCGAGGAGAGACCCAGTACTTC. This codes for CASSRDRGGRGETQYF.

This sequence joins TRBV5-1 and TRBJ1-5, with 8 nucleotides matching TRBD1. Germline V gene data show CDR1 as SGHRS and CDR2 as YFSETQ. V dropped 5 bases and J dropped 8; count of bases not matched to a gene: 6. The length of the CDR3 is 13 residues. CDR3: CASRVRQGKPQHF. The CDR3 region has the DNA TGCGCCAGCAGAGTGCGACAGGGGAAGCCCCAGCATTTT.

This chain connects TRBV7-2 to TRBJ2-4, with 7 bases fitting TRBD1. Trimming cost V 1 base and J 0 bases; bases outside gene matches: 6. The CDR3 sequence is 17 residues long. Germline CDR1 reads SGHTA; CDR2 reads FQGNSA. CDR3 in amino acids: CASSLERDSLAKNIQYF. The CDR3 DNA follows: TGTGCCAGCAGCTTAGAACGGGACAGCTTAGCCAAAAACATTCAGTACTTC.

The V call is TRBV5-4, the J call TRBJ1-1, with D unresolved. The length of the CDR3 is 15 residues. The V gene's germline CDR1 is SGHNT and CDR2 YYREEE (reference sequence). Trimming stripped 4 bases from V and 0 bases from J, with 13 bases between. CDR3 protein: CASSDVGGLNTEAFF. In nucleotides, the CDR3 is TGTGCCAGCAGCGACGTAGGCGGTTTGAACACTGAAGCTTTCTTT.

This sequence joins TRBV19 and TRBJ2-7; 11 bases align to TRBD1. V was clipped by 3 bases and J by 3 bases; unmatched bases: 4. There are 15 residues in the CDR3. The V gene's germline CDR1 is LNHDA and CDR2 SQIVND (reference sequence). This chain's CDR3 is CASSITGTGGYEQYF. The DNA for the CDR3 is TGTGCCAGTAGTATTACCGGGACAGGGGGCTACGAGCAGTACTTC.

The chain couples TRBV5-4 to TRBJ2-7; 7 positions agree with TRBD1. This CDR3 region has 14 residues. The trim removed 4 bases at V and 2 bases at J, leaving 6 bases unmatched. CDR1 is SGHNT and CDR2 is YYREEE in the germline V gene (reference sequence). The CDR3: CASSGWDRPYEQYF. CDR3 DNA: TGTGCCAGCAGCGGGTGGGACAGACCCTACGAGCAGTACTTC.

The V and J genes are TRBV6-6 and TRBJ1-2; a possible D gene is TRBD1 (5 bases). Between the trimmed V and J ends, which lost 5 bases and 1 base, there was a span of 11 bases. This CDR3 is 14 amino acids long. Germline V gene lookup returns CDR1 MNHNY and CDR2 SVGAGI (reference sequence). The CDR3 region is CASSAGRNNYGYTF. The CDR3 DNA is TGTGCCAGCAGTGCGGGACGGAATAACTATGGCTACACCTTC.

The J gene is TRBJ1-5, the V gene TRBV6-5; possible D gene TRBD1, 6 bases. Germline-derived CDR1 and CDR2 are MNHEY and SVGAGI. V shed 5 bases and J shed 5 bases, with 16 bases lying between them. The CDR3 has 15 residues. CDR3 in DNA: TGTGCCAGCAGTCCGGACAGAGCCGGTCATCAGCCCCAGCATTTT. This codes for CASSPDRAGHQPQHF.

The rearrangement links TRBV11-1 to TRBJ1-3, with D possibly being TRBD1 (5 bases). The CDR3 is 16 residues long. Between the trimmed V and J ends, which lost 5 bases and 5 bases, there was a span of 19 bases. Germline assignment: CDR1 SGHAT and CDR2 FQDESV (reference sequence). CDR3: CASSNTRGGGRNTIYF. The CDR3 nucleotides are TGTGCCAGCAGCAACACCCGCGGGGGTGGTCGAAACACCATATATTTT.

The J gene is TRBJ2-7, the V gene TRBV27, with D perhaps TRBD1 (6 bases). The CDR3 sequence is 13 residues long. Trimming removed 8 bases at V and 3 bases at J, with 14 bases between. In germline, CDR1 is MNHEY, CDR2 SMNVEV (reference sequence). CDR3 residues: CASHQTGFYEQYF. In nucleotides, the CDR3 is TGTGCCAGCCATCAAACAGGGTTCTACGAGCAGTACTTC.